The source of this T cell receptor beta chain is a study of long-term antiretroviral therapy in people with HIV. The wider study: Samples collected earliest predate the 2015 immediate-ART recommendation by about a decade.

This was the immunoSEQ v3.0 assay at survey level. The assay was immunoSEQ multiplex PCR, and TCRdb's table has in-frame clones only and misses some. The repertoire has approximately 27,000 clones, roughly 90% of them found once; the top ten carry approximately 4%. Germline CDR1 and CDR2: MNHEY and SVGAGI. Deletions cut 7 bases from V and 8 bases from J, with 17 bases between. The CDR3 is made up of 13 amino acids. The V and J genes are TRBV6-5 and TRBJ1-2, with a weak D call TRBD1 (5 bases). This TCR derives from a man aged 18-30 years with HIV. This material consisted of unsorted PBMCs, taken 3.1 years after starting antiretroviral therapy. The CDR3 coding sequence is TGTGCCAGCACCCCAGGAGGGGTGGGAGGCTACACCTTC. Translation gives CASTPGGVGGYTF.